These 31 T cell receptor beta chains were all obtained from the same sample, sequenced in a study of OX40 agonist ivuxolimab in advanced cancers. Library prep was done by the immunoSEQ multiplex PCR assay. The clones in this table, taken by TCRdb from immuneACCESS, are in-frame only. Not every clone is retained; where verified, under half of the shortfall comes from an unresolved V gene, and the cause of the rest is unknown. This sample gives roughly 120,000 clones in total; roughly 89% of them show up just once. The ten largest make up 0.27% of the sample. The material was CD4+ or CD8+ T cells sorted from blood, obtained in a trial of the OX40 agonist ivuxolimab. The receptors stem from an adult with an advanced solid tumor such as melanoma, head and neck, liver or kidney cancer.

The chain combines TRBV15 with TRBJ2-1; 8 bases are shared with TRBD2. Germline V gene sequence: CDR1 LNHNV, CDR2 YYDKDF (reference sequence). The trim removed 0 bases at V and 3 bases at J, leaving 1 base unmatched. The CDR3 is 15 residues long. This chain's CDR3 is CATSREAGGYNEQFF. CDR3 nucleotides: TGTGCCACCAGCAGAGAGGCGGGGGGCTACAATGAGCAGTTCTTC.

The chain combines TRBV9 with TRBJ2-7, with D possibly being TRBD1 (5 bases). CDR3 length: 16 residues. Germline CDR1 is SGDLS and CDR2 is YYNGEE. V was shortened by 4 bases and J by 5 bases, with 22 bases between the two germline ends. The CDR3 loop is CASSIQSGLSSNEQYF. For the CDR3, the DNA is TGTGCCAGCAGCATACAATCAGGGCTATCTTCCAACGAGCAGTACTTC.

The chain is built from TRBV5-1 and TRBJ2-2, with D perhaps TRBD1 (5 bases). V lost 4 bases and J lost 0, with 19 bases in between. CDR1 is SGHRS and CDR2 is YFSETQ in the germline V gene. This CDR3 has 18 amino acids. CDR3: CASSPQVGPTANTGELFF. CDR3 DNA sequence: TGCGCCAGCAGCCCCCAAGTGGGGCCTACAGCGAACACCGGGGAGCTGTTTTTT.

The V gene is TRBV5-4, the J gene TRBJ1-3; maybe TRBD1 (5 bases). The germline V and J ends were trimmed by 1 base and 3 bases, with 11 bases remaining between them. This CDR3 has 15 amino acids. CDR1 and CDR2 (germline): SGHNT, YYREEE (reference sequence). The CDR3 DNA sequence: TGTGCCAGCAGCTTGCCCGGGACGGGTGGAAACACCATATATTTT. The encoded protein is CASSLPGTGGNTIYF. The full variable domain, its missing parts supplied by reference TRBV5-4 and TRBJ1-3, is ETGVTQSPTHLIKTRGQQVTLRCSSQSGHNTVSWYQQALGQGPQFIFQYYREEENGRGNFPPRFSGLQFPNYSSELNVNALELDDSALYLCASSLPGTGGNTIYFGEGSWLTVV.

The CDR3 DNA sequence: TGTGCCAGCAGTCTTATCATGGGGGTTGATGTCACTGAAGCTTTCTTT. Protein sequence: CASSLIMGVDVTEAFF. The V gene is TRBV2, the J gene TRBJ1-1; possible D gene TRBD1, 5 bases. The CDR3 contains 16 residues. The ends were cut back, 5 bases at V and 4 bases at J, with 20 bases in the middle. The V gene's germline CDR1 is SNHLY and CDR2 FYNNEI. The whole variable domain, filled in from reference TRBV2 and TRBJ1-1, reads EPEVTQTPSHQVTQMGQEVILRCVPISNHLYFYWYRQILGQKVEFLVSFYNNEISEKSEIFDDQFSVERPDGSNFTLKIRSTKLEDSAMYFCASSLIMGVDVTEAFFGQGTRLTVV.

The V and J genes are TRBV9 and TRBJ1-2; D uncertain. CDR3 size: 15 residues. V was trimmed by 4 bases and J by 8 bases, leaving 21 bases between them. Looked up from germline, CDR1 is SGDLS and CDR2 is YYNGEE. CDR3 coding DNA: TGTGCCAGCAGCCCCAACCCTACGGGAGTTGGGGGCTACACCTTC. This gives the protein CASSPNPTGVGGYTF.

The chain links TRBV5-4 to TRBJ2-3, with D hard to call. The germline V and J ends were trimmed by 2 bases and 4 bases, with 5 bases remaining between them. Germline V CDR1 and CDR2: SGHNT, YYREEE (reference sequence). This CDR3 is built from 12 residues. The CDR3 region has the DNA TGTGCCAGCAGCTTAGTTGCAGATACGCAGTATTTT. Protein: CASSLVADTQYF.

The V gene is TRBV6-5, the J gene TRBJ2-1; 12 bases are shared with TRBD2. In germline, CDR1 is MNHEY, CDR2 SVGAGI. J lost 10 bases, V lost 6 bases, and 10 bases had no gene match. The CDR3 has 15 residues. The CDR3, as DNA: TGTGCCAGCAGCCCCGGACTAGCGGGATTATCGGAGCAGTTCTTC. This sequence encodes CASSPGLAGLSEQFF.

The gene calls are TRBV5-1 and TRBJ1-4; maybe TRBD1 (6 bases). This CDR3 has 16 residues. Trimming shortened V by 4 bases and J by 2 bases, and 15 bases separated the two germline ends. Germline V gene lookup returns CDR1 SGHRS and CDR2 YFSETQ. CDR3: CASSLQTGFTNEKLFF. CDR3 nucleotides: TGCGCCAGCAGCCTCCAAACAGGGTTTACTAATGAAAAACTGTTTTTT. The variable domain in full, with the rest retrieved from reference TRBV5-1 and TRBJ1-4, is KAGVTQTPRYLIKTRGQQVTLSCSPISGHRSVSWYQQTPGQGLQFLFEYFSETQRNKGNFPGRFSGRQFSNSRSEMNVSTLELGDSALYLCASSLQTGFTNEKLFFGSGTQLSVL.

In this sample, this clone turned up a few times. The CDR3 reads CASSSRPGRKNEKLFF. The CDR3 nucleotides read TGTGCCAGCAGCTCAAGGCCGGGACGGAAGAATGAAAAACTGTTTTTT. This chain connects TRBV11-2 to TRBJ1-4, with D perhaps matching TRBD1 (5 bases). V lost 4 bases and J lost 5, with 17 bases in between. Germline CDR1 is SGHAT and CDR2 is FQNNGV. This CDR3 contains 16 residues.

The chain employs TRBV7-3 and TRBJ2-7; tentatively, D is TRBD1 (6 bases). The germline V gene encodes CDR1 SGHTA and CDR2 FQGTGA. Trimming shortened V by 5 bases and J by 6 bases, and 20 bases separated the two germline ends. The CDR3 consists of 15 residues. The DNA for the CDR3 is TGTGCCAGCAGCCCCGAGGGACAACAGGGATCCGAGCAGTACTTC. As protein: CASSPEGQQGSEQYF.

The genes are TRBV5-6 and TRBJ2-7; tentative D call: TRBD2 (5 bases). CDR3 length: 13 amino acids. Germline V gene lookup returns CDR1 SGHDT and CDR2 YYEEEE. V lost 2 bases to trimming and J lost 7 bases, with 13 bases between them. CDR3 loop: CASSFSGGVEQYF. CDR3 bases: TGTGCCAGCAGCTTCTCAGGAGGTGTGGAGCAGTACTTC.

This rearrangement joins TRBV2 to TRBJ1-1, with TRBD1 matching 8 bases. The germline V gene has CDR1 SNHLY and CDR2 FYNNEI. CDR3 length: 13 amino acids. After removal of 8 bases from V and 5 bases from J, the junction contained 7 bases not matched to a gene. For the CDR3, the DNA is TGTGCCAGCTGCTCGCAGGGGGCAACTGAAGCTTTCTTT. This translates into CASCSQGATEAFF.

CDR3 sequence: CASTQGLGAYEQYF. CDR3 DNA sequence: TGTGCCAGTACCCAGGGACTAGGAGCCTACGAGCAGTACTTC. The chain employs TRBV19 and TRBJ2-7, with 8 bases identical to TRBD2. This CDR3 has 14 residues. Looked up from germline, CDR1 is LNHDA and CDR2 is SQIVND (reference sequence). V dropped 7 bases and J dropped 2; count of bases not matched to a gene: 7.

This chain links TRBV7-2 with TRBJ2-5; 12 bases are shared with TRBD2. Looked up from germline, CDR1 is SGHTA and CDR2 is FQGNSA. The CDR3 runs 17 residues. The ends lost 1 base at V and 4 bases at J; junction bases unmatched: 7. The CDR3 DNA reads TGTGCCAGCAGCTTAGAAGGGCTAGCGGGGGGGGTAGAGACCCAGTACTTC. It translates to CASSLEGLAGGVETQYF.

This clone appeared a few times. The rearrangement links TRBV5-4 to TRBJ2-7, with D perhaps TRBD2 (5 bases). In germline, CDR1 is SGHNT, CDR2 YYREEE (reference sequence). With 0 bases removed from V and 1 base from J, the gap between germline ends came to 14 bases. This CDR3 has 16 residues. CDR3 amino acids: CASSLGGGVTSYEQYF. The CDR3 nucleotides are TGTGCCAGCAGCTTGGGTGGAGGAGTTACTTCCTACGAGCAGTACTTC.

Note on this clone: Other DNA sequences in this specimen translate into the identical CDR3. The chain combines TRBV7-2 with TRBJ2-3, with 8 positions matching TRBD2. Germline CDR1 reads SGHTA; CDR2 reads FQGNSA. The CDR3 is made up of 14 amino acids. V lost 5 bases to trimming and J lost 3 bases; unmatched junction nucleotides: 4. The CDR3 protein is CASSPGGGTDTQYF. The CDR3 DNA reads TGTGCCAGCAGCCCCGGGGGGGGTACAGATACGCAGTATTTT. The complete variable domain, with remaining parts taken from reference TRBV7-2 and TRBJ2-3, reads GAGVSQSPSNKVTEKGKDVELRCDPISGHTALYWYRQSLGQGLEFLIYFQGNSAPDKSGLPSDRFSAERTGGSVSTLTIQRTQQEDSAVYLCASSPGGGTDTQYFGPGTRLTVL.

This rearrangement joins TRBV6-1 to TRBJ2-3, with 11 bases lining up with TRBD2. Germline values: CDR1 MNHNS, CDR2 SASEGT. J gave up 8 bases and V 3 bases, and 7 bases lay outside the gene matches. The CDR3 contains 15 residues. The CDR3 DNA is TGTGCCAGCAGTGATGGACTAGCGGGTTCTGGTACGCAGTATTTT. Residues: CASSDGLAGSGTQYF.

This chain joins TRBV9 and TRBJ1-1, with TRBD1 matching 8 bases. Germline values: CDR1 SGDLS, CDR2 YYNGEE. The CDR3 runs to 15 residues. The V segment lost 2 bases and the J segment 4 bases; nucleotides outside the gene matches: 7. This CDR3 reads CASSVSGQGGTEAFF. In nucleotides, the CDR3 is TGTGCCAGCAGCGTTTCCGGACAGGGAGGCACTGAAGCTTTCTTT.

The CDR3 bases are TGTGCCAGCAGCTTAGGGAACCGGGACACCAGACCCCTCCACTTT. It yields the protein CASSLGNRDTRPLHF. This chain links TRBV7-8 with TRBJ1-6; TRBD1 might be the D (6 bases). The germline V gene has CDR1 SGHVS and CDR2 FQNEAQ. Trimming shortened V by 1 base and J by 12 bases, and 16 bases separated the two germline ends. This CDR3 contains 15 residues.

The chain is built from TRBV28 and TRBJ2-7; D unresolved. Germline CDR1 reads MDHEN; CDR2 reads SYDVKM. V dropped 5 bases and J dropped 3 bases, with 14 bases sitting between them. This CDR3 has 14 residues. The CDR3 sequence is CASSLRPAHYEQYF. CDR3 DNA sequence: TGTGCCAGCAGTCTCCGGCCAGCCCACTACGAGCAGTACTTC.

The rearrangement uses TRBV5-4 and TRBJ2-5, with D perhaps TRBD1 (6 bases). V was clipped by 4 bases and J by 5 bases, with 21 bases between them. This CDR3 region has 16 residues. The germline gives CDR1 SGHNT, CDR2 YYREEE (reference sequence). The CDR3 coding sequence is TGTGCCAGCAGCGCAGAAAACAGGGTTGGGTCGGAGACCCAGTACTTC. Translation: CASSAENRVGSETQYF.

This chain uses TRBV6-5 with TRBJ1-5; D unclear. The CDR3 is made up of 14 amino acids. V was clipped by 4 bases and J by 4 bases, with 11 bases between them. The germline V gene has CDR1 MNHEY and CDR2 SVGAGI. The CDR3, as DNA: TGTGCCAGCAGTTGGGTCGAAAGGAATCAGCCCCAGCATTTT. Its protein is CASSWVERNQPQHF.

The V gene is TRBV7-2, the J gene TRBJ2-7; D ambiguous. The CDR3 consists of 17 residues. V was clipped by 4 bases and J by 0 bases, with 19 bases between them. Germline-derived CDR1 and CDR2 are SGHTA and FQGNSA. CDR3 sequence: CASSSRPPGYSSYEQYF. The CDR3 DNA sequence: TGTGCCAGCAGCTCAAGGCCCCCAGGTTATAGCTCCTACGAGCAGTACTTC.

The rearrangement uses TRBV11-2 and TRBJ2-3, with D unresolved. CDR1 SGHAT and CDR2 FQNNGV come from the germline V gene. The CDR3 sequence is 12 residues long. The V gene lost 7 bases and the J gene lost 0 bases, with 5 bases spanning the gap. The CDR3 DNA reads TGTGCCAGCACCCTAAGCACAGATACGCAGTATTTT. Protein: CASTLSTDTQYF.

This chain connects TRBV5-1 to TRBJ1-1, with D unclear. CDR1 and CDR2 (germline): SGHRS, YFSETQ. Trimming stripped 0 bases from V and 6 bases from J, with 12 bases between. CDR3 length equals 14 residues. This CDR3 reads CASSLAVDRSEAFF. DNA for the CDR3: TGCGCCAGCAGCTTGGCCGTGGATCGGTCTGAAGCTTTCTTT.

The chain links TRBV27 to TRBJ2-3, with 8 bases fitting TRBD2. The J segment lost 1 base and the V segment lost 8 bases, leaving 5 bases of the junction unmatched. The CDR3 sequence is 14 residues long. Germline-derived CDR1 and CDR2 are MNHEY and SMNVEV (reference sequence). The DNA for the CDR3 is TGTGCCAGCGTGGGAGCGGGGGGCACAGATACGCAGTATTTT. It specifies CASVGAGGTDTQYF.

The chain's CDR3 is CASSSGPGNTGELFF. CDR3 sequence (DNA): TGTGCCAGCAGCTCGGGCCCGGGTAACACCGGGGAGCTGTTTTTT. This chain links TRBV11-3 with TRBJ2-2; D uncertain. The CDR3 contains 15 residues. The germline V gene has CDR1 SGHNT and CDR2 YENEEA. Trimming stripped 4 bases from V and 2 bases from J, with 11 bases between.

This clone has a single count. The CDR3: CASSDGQGAGQPQHF. The DNA for the CDR3 is TGTGCCAGCAGTGATGGACAGGGGGCAGGTCAGCCCCAGCATTTT. This chain uses TRBV2 with TRBJ1-5, with TRBD1 matching 11 bases. V dropped 3 bases and J dropped 6; count of bases not matched to a gene: 4. CDR1 SNHLY and CDR2 FYNNEI come from the germline V gene. The CDR3 is made up of 15 amino acids.

The DNA of the CDR3 is TGTGCCAGCAGTGAAAGGGACACTGGGAGCTATGGCTACACCTTC. Translated, it gives CASSERDTGSYGYTF. The chain couples TRBV25-1 to TRBJ1-2, with D possibly TRBD1 on 6 matching bases. CDR1 MGHDK and CDR2 SYGVNS come from the germline V gene. V was shortened by 2 bases and J by 4 bases, with 14 bases between the two germline ends. The CDR3 runs to 15 residues.

The J gene is TRBJ1-1, the V gene TRBV6-1; D not resolved. Trimming stripped 1 base from V and 5 bases from J, with 14 bases between. The CDR3 is 15 residues long. From germline, CDR1 is MNHNS and CDR2 SASEGT. For the CDR3, the DNA is TGTGCCAGCAGTGAAGACACCGGTGGAGGAACTGAAGCTTTCTTT. It codes for CASSEDTGGGTEAFF.